The 26 T cell receptor beta chains given below trace back to one sample, sequenced in a study of OX40 agonist ivuxolimab in advanced cancers. Assay: immunoSEQ multiplex PCR; the TCRdb copy retains only in-frame clones and omits some. This table has around 65,000 clones, roughly 89% appearing once. The sequences come from CD4+ or CD8+ T cells sorted from blood, collected in a trial of the OX40 agonist ivuxolimab. These receptors originate from an adult with an advanced solid tumor such as melanoma, head and neck, liver or kidney cancer.

The chain employs TRBV19 and TRBJ2-2; no definite D call. Germline-derived CDR1 and CDR2 are LNHDA and SQIVND (reference sequence). This CDR3 has 17 amino acids. The V end lost 7 bases, the J end lost 0 bases, and 18 bases lay between the germline ends. DNA for the CDR3: TGTGCCAGTAATCCCTCGTCCAGGAGCGCGAACACCGGGGAGCTGTTTTTT. Translated, it gives CASNPSSRSANTGELFF.

The V call is TRBV27, the J call TRBJ2-2; possible D gene TRBD1, 6 bases. This CDR3 comprises 16 residues. Germline V gene data show CDR1 as MNHEY and CDR2 as SMNVEV (reference sequence). With 8 bases removed from V and 4 bases from J, the gap between germline ends came to 20 bases. The CDR3 sequence is CASHKQGPRGTGELFF. The CDR3 nucleotides read TGTGCCAGCCATAAACAGGGCCCCCGAGGCACCGGGGAGCTGTTTTTT.

The rearrangement joins TRBV5-1 to TRBJ2-1, with 8 bases fitting TRBD1. CDR3 length equals 14 residues. V lost 3 bases, J lost 9 bases, and 8 bases stayed unmatched. Germline V CDR1 and CDR2: SGHRS, YFSETQ. This CDR3 reads CASSSRQGQGEQFF. CDR3 DNA sequence: TGCGCCAGCAGCTCGAGACAGGGGCAGGGTGAGCAGTTCTTC. The complete variable domain, with remaining parts taken from reference TRBV5-1 and TRBJ2-1, reads KAGVTQTPRYLIKTRGQQVTLSCSPISGHRSVSWYQQTPGQGLQFLFEYFSETQRNKGNFPGRFSGRQFSNSRSEMNVSTLELGDSALYLCASSSRQGQGEQFFGPGTRLTVL.

The chain joins TRBV25-1 to TRBJ2-1; TRBD2 agrees at 9 bases. V shed 5 bases and J 1 base; nucleotides not matched to a gene: 3. The CDR3 loop spans 15 amino acids. Germline CDR1 and CDR2: MGHDK and SYGVNS. In nucleotides, the CDR3 is TGTGCCAGCAGTCTAGCGGGACTTTCCTACAATGAGCAGTTCTTC. Its protein is CASSLAGLSYNEQFF.

As DNA, the CDR3 is TGTGCCAGCAGTTCGACCGTACGGCGGTCGACGCAGTATTTT. Protein sequence: CASSSTVRRSTQYF. The chain is built from TRBV6-5 and TRBJ2-3; D gene ambiguous. Germline CDR1 MNHEY, CDR2 SVGAGI. CDR3 size: 14 residues. The V and J ends lost 4 bases and 9 bases respectively, with 17 bases between them.

The chain combines TRBV4-1 with TRBJ2-2, with D tentatively TRBD1 (6 bases). Germline CDR1 and CDR2: MGHRA and YSYEKL. The CDR3 contains 16 residues. The germline V and J ends were trimmed by 3 bases and 1 base, with 12 bases remaining between them. CDR3 residues: CASSQGPRGNTGELFF. Here the CDR3 DNA reads TGCGCCAGCAGCCAGGGGCCCAGGGGGAACACCGGGGAGCTGTTTTTT.

The rearrangement joins TRBV6-1 to TRBJ1-5, with unresolved D. Between the trimmed V and J ends, which lost 2 bases and 6 bases, there was a span of 17 bases. CDR1 and CDR2 (germline): MNHNS, SASEGT. The CDR3 consists of 16 residues. The CDR3 sequence is CASSERRRQFGQPQHF. Written as DNA, the CDR3 is TGTGCCAGCAGTGAAAGGCGGCGCCAGTTTGGTCAGCCCCAGCATTTT.

The V and J genes are TRBV5-8 and TRBJ2-3, with no clear D. Trimming left V 4 bases short and J 3 bases short, with 18 bases between. The CDR3 extends over 16 amino acids. CDR1 SGHTS and CDR2 YDEGEE come from the germline V gene. The CDR3 is CASSSTPRVATDTQYF. CDR3 sequence (DNA): TGTGCCAGCAGCAGTACCCCAAGGGTCGCGACAGATACGCAGTATTTT.

This clone occurred a few times. V is TRBV7-2 and J is TRBJ2-1; 12 bases are a match to TRBD2. Losses at the gene ends were 0 bases for V and 6 bases for J; bases not matched to a gene: 0. This CDR3 spans 15 amino acids. Germline lookup yields CDR1 SGHTA and CDR2 FQGNSA. CDR3 sequence reads: CASSLALAGGNEQFF. Here the CDR3 DNA reads TGTGCCAGCAGCTTAGCACTAGCGGGAGGCAATGAGCAGTTCTTC.

The chain carries TRBV6-6 and TRBJ2-1; the D is unclear. This CDR3 has 15 amino acids. Trimming took 0 bases from V and 7 from J, leaving 13 bases between them. In germline, CDR1 is MNHNY, CDR2 SVGAGI (reference sequence). CDR3 coding DNA: TGTGCCAGCAGTTACTCGGAAGGAGTTTGGAATGAGCAGTTCTTC. Translation gives CASSYSEGVWNEQFF.

The chain combines TRBV11-2 with TRBJ1-2; D unclear. The V end was cut by 4 bases, the J end by 5 bases, with 8 bases between. Germline-derived CDR1 and CDR2 are SGHAT and FQNNGV. The CDR3 has 12 residues. This chain's CDR3 is CASSSSGYGYTF. The CDR3 DNA follows: TGTGCCAGCAGCTCTAGCGGGTATGGCTACACCTTC.

The chain links TRBV7-9 to TRBJ2-1; weak D call: TRBD1 (6 bases). Trimming removed 5 bases at V and 0 bases at J, with 17 bases between. The CDR3 consists of 17 residues. Germline CDR1 is SEHNR and CDR2 is FQNEAQ (reference sequence). CDR3 amino acids: CASSPRGGGVSYNEQFF. The DNA for the CDR3 is TGTGCCAGCAGCCCGAGAGGGGGTGGAGTCTCCTACAATGAGCAGTTCTTC.

This clone has more than one count but fewer than ten. The chain couples TRBV7-8 to TRBJ2-4, with D possibly matching TRBD2 (5 bases). This CDR3 has 17 amino acids. The V end was cut by 5 bases, the J end by 0 bases, with 17 bases between. Per the germline V gene, CDR1 is SGHVS and CDR2 is FQNEAQ. The CDR3 sequence: CASSPRSGGLAKNIQYF. Written as DNA, the CDR3 is TGTGCCAGCAGCCCGAGAAGCGGCGGACTAGCCAAAAACATTCAGTACTTC. Complete variable domain (other parts from reference TRBV7-8 and TRBJ2-4): GAGVSQSPRYKVAKRGQDVALRCDPISGHVSLFWYQQALGQGPEFLTYFQNEAQLDKSGLPSDRFFAERPEGSVSTLKIQRTQQEDSAVYLCASSPRSGGLAKNIQYFGAGTRLSVL.

This chain links TRBV9 with TRBJ2-1, with 8 bases aligning to TRBD2. This CDR3 has 15 residues. The ends lost 3 bases at V and 0 bases at J; junction bases unmatched: 2. Germline V gene sequence: CDR1 SGDLS, CDR2 YYNGEE. In nucleotides, the CDR3 is TGTGCCAGCAGCGGCGGGGGGAGCTCCTACAATGAGCAGTTCTTC. Protein sequence: CASSGGGSSYNEQFF.

This chain joins TRBV5-1 and TRBJ2-3, with 7 bases matching TRBD1. This CDR3 contains 16 residues. Germline CDR1 and CDR2: SGHRS and YFSETQ. Losses at the gene ends were 3 bases for V and 3 bases for J; bases not matched to a gene: 10. The CDR3 reads CASSSWDRWGTDTQYF. The DNA for the CDR3 is TGCGCCAGCAGCTCCTGGGACAGATGGGGAACAGATACGCAGTATTTT.

The chain links TRBV11-3 to TRBJ2-1, with D perhaps matching TRBD2 (5 bases). Trimming took 3 bases from V and 0 from J, leaving 12 bases between them. The CDR3 is made up of 16 amino acids. Germline V gives CDR1 SGHNT, CDR2 YENEEA. The chain's CDR3 is CASSLVAGASYNEQFF. The CDR3, as DNA: TGTGCCAGCAGCTTGGTGGCGGGCGCCTCCTACAATGAGCAGTTCTTC.

J is TRBJ2-2 and V is TRBV11-3; D ambiguous. The CDR3 runs to 11 residues. In germline, CDR1 is SGHNT, CDR2 YENEEA. With 11 bases removed from V and 5 bases from J, the gap between germline ends came to 9 bases. CDR3 sequence (DNA): TGTGCCTCTTGTTCGACCGGGGAGCTGTTTTTT. Its protein product is CASCSTGELFF.

The genes are TRBV19 and TRBJ2-5, with 9 nucleotides matching TRBD1. Germline assignment: CDR1 LNHDA and CDR2 SQIVND (reference sequence). V trimming: 5 bases; J trimming: 4 bases; junction bases outside the gene matches: 11. CDR3 length equals 16 residues. CDR3 loop: CASSSPRDRERETQYF. The CDR3 DNA is TGTGCCAGTAGTTCGCCGCGGGACAGGGAGAGAGAGACCCAGTACTTC.

The genes are TRBV7-2 and TRBJ2-5; D may match TRBD1 or TRBD2 (6 bases each). Germline V lookup: CDR1 SGHTA, CDR2 FQGNSA. This CDR3 is 12 amino acids long. V lost 5 bases and J 5 bases, leaving 9 bases between the germline ends. As DNA, the CDR3 is TGTGCCAGCAGCCCGGGGGCCGAGACCCAGTACTTC. As protein: CASSPGAETQYF.

This rearrangement joins TRBV5-1 to TRBJ2-5; no firm D call. CDR3 length: 15 amino acids. V lost 4 bases to trimming and J lost 3 bases, with 16 bases between them. CDR1 is SGHRS, CDR2 YFSETQ, per germline. DNA of the CDR3: TGCGCCAGCAGCCGCCATCCGGAGTTTAAAGAGACCCAGTACTTC. It is translated as CASSRHPEFKETQYF.

The chain has TRBV5-8 and TRBJ1-5; no firm D call. The germline gives CDR1 SGHTS, CDR2 YDEGEE. The CDR3 runs 13 residues. Trimming cost V 2 bases and J 4 bases, with 7 bases left between them. The CDR3 sequence: CASSLAENQPQHF. The CDR3, as DNA: TGTGCCAGCAGCTTAGCAGAAAATCAGCCCCAGCATTTT.

The chain has TRBV5-1 and TRBJ2-1, with 7 bases lining up with TRBD2. CDR1 is SGHRS, CDR2 YFSETQ, per germline. The CDR3 runs to 16 residues. V dropped 0 bases and J dropped 6; count of bases not matched to a gene: 9. For the CDR3, the DNA is TGCGCCAGCAGCTTGGCCCTAGGACTAGTCCGCAATGAGCAGTTCTTC. It translates to CASSLALGLVRNEQFF.

As for this clone: Its ends do not fully match the called genes, so a read error is possible. The CDR3 is CASSLARGPLDF. The DNA of the CDR3 is TGTGCCAGCAGCTTAGCCCGGGGCCCTCTTGATTTC. The chain uses TRBV7-8 and TRBJ2-4; D assignment may be TRBD1 or TRBD2 (5 bases each). The CDR3 has 12 residues. Germline assignment: CDR1 SGHVS and CDR2 FQNEAQ.

The chain couples TRBV7-2 to TRBJ2-7; TRBD1 might be the D (5 bases). Germline V gene sequence: CDR1 SGHTA, CDR2 FQGNSA. The CDR3 length is 13 residues. The V gene lost 2 bases and the J gene lost 9 bases, with 14 bases spanning the gap. The CDR3 sequence is CASSLRGQTRQYF. The CDR3 DNA reads TGTGCCAGCAGCTTAAGGGGTCAGACACGGCAGTACTTC.

The chain combines TRBV6-1 with TRBJ2-1; tentatively, D is TRBD1 (5 bases). The germline V gene has CDR1 MNHNS and CDR2 SASEGT. The CDR3 contains 15 residues. Trimming took off 5 bases at V and 0 bases at J, with 11 bases between the two ends. In DNA, the CDR3 is TGTGCCAGCAGTCCGACAGCTAGCTCCTACAATGAGCAGTTCTTC. Its protein is CASSPTASSYNEQFF.

The chain links TRBV28 to TRBJ1-1, with D perhaps matching TRBD1 (5 bases). Deletions cut 3 bases from V and 0 bases from J, with 11 bases between. Germline V gene lookup returns CDR1 MDHEN and CDR2 SYDVKM. The CDR3 loop spans 15 amino acids. The CDR3 loop is CASSLGGAMNTEAFF. Here the CDR3 DNA reads TGTGCCAGCAGTTTGGGGGGTGCAATGAACACTGAAGCTTTCTTT.